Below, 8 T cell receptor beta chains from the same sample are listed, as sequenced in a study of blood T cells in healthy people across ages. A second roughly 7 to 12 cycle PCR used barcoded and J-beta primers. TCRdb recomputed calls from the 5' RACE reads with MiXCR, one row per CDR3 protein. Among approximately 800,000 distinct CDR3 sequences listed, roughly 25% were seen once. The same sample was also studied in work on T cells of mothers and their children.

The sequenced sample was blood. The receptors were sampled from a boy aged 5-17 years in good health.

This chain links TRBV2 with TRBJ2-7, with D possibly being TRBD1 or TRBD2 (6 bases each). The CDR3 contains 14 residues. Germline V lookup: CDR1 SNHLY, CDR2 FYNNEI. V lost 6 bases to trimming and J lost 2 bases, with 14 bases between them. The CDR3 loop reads CASRTPGAAYEQYF. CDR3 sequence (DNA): TGTGCCAGCAGGACTCCGGGGGCCGCCTACGAGCAGTACTTC. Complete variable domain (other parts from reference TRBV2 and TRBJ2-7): EPEVTQTPSHQVTQMGQEVILRCVPISNHLYFYWYRQILGQKVEFLVSFYNNEISEKSEIFDDQFSVERPDGSNFTLKIRSTKLEDSAMYFCASRTPGAAYEQYFGPGTRLTVT.

The CDR3 DNA reads as TGCAGCGCCCAAAGGGAAACTAATGAAAAACTGTTTTTT. Translation gives CSAQRETNEKLFF. This chain uses TRBV29-1 with TRBJ1-4; D is unresolved. The CDR3 consists of 13 residues. Germline CDR1 is SQVTM and CDR2 is ANQGSEA. The ends were cut back, 7 bases at V and 1 base at J, with 10 bases in the middle.

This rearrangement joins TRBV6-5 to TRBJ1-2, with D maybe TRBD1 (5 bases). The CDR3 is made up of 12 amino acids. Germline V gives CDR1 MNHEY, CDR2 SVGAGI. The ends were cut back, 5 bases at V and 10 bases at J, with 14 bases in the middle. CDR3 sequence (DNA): TGTGCCAGCAGTCGCGACAGAAGACACTACACCTTC. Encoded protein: CASSRDRRHYTF.

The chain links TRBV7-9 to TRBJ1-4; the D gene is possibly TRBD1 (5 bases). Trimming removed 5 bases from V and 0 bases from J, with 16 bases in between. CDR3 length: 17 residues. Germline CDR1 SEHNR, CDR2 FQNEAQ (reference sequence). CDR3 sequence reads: CASSPGTSLATNEKLFF. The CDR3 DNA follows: TGTGCCAGCAGCCCCGGGACCTCATTAGCAACTAATGAAAAACTGTTTTTT. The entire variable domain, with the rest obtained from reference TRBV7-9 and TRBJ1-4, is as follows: DTGVSQNPRHKITKRGQNVTFRCDPISEHNRLYWYRQTLGQGPEFLTYFQNEAQLEKSRLLSDRFSAERPKGSFSTLEIQRTEQGDSAMYLCASSPGTSLATNEKLFFGSGTQLSVL.

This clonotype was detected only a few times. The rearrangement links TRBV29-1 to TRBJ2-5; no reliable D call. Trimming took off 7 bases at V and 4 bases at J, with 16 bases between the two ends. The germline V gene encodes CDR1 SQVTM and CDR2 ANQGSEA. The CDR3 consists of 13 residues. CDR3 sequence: CSAGPLFIETQYF. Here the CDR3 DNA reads TGCAGCGCCGGACCCCTGTTTATAGAGACCCAGTACTTC.

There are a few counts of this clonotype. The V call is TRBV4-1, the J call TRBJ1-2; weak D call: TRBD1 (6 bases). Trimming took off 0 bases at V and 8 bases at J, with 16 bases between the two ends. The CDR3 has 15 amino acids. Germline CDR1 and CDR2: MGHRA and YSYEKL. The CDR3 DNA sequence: TGCGCCAGCAGCCAAGACCACTTACAGGGTCGGGGCTACACCTTC. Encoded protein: CASSQDHLQGRGYTF.

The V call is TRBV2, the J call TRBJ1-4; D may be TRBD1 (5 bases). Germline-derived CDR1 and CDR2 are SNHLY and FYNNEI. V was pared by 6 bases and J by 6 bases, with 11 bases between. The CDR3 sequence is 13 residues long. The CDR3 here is CASRTAWDEKLFF. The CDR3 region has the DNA TGTGCCAGCAGGACAGCCTGGGATGAAAAACTGTTTTTT.

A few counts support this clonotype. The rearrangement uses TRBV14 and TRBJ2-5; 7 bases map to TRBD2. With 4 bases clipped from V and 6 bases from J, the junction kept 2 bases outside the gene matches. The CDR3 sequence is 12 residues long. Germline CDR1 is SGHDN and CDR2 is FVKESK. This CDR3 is CASSPGGKTQYF. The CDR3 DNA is TGTGCCAGCAGCCCCGGGGGGAAGACCCAGTACTTC.